In this sample, the clone carrying this T cell receptor beta chain turned up a few times. Antigen specificity is unknown. TCRdb used MiXCR to reprocess the 5' RACE reads, holding one entry per CDR3 protein. The profile shows 300,000 or so distinct CDR3 sequences, around 8.1% of them singletons. The germline CDR1 and CDR2 sequences are SGHRS and YFSETQ. The CDR3 loop spans 15 amino acids. V was shortened by 4 bases and J by 6 bases, with 19 bases between the two germline ends. The sample originates from a study of T cells after yellow fever vaccination. Broader study findings: Just a small share of clonotypes turned up in the CD4 compartment as well as the CD8 compartment. Booster sampling recovered most clones from primary vaccination (under 98% CD4, approximately 88% CD8).

The starting material was PBMCs, obtained roughly seven weeks after the first yellow fever vaccination. The chain is built from TRBV5-1 and TRBJ1-1; a possible D gene is TRBD1 (6 bases). The clonotype comes from a man younger than 35 who received the YFV17D yellow fever vaccine. This chain's CDR3 is CASSPGRQGTSEAFF. CDR3 nucleotide sequence: TGCGCCAGCAGCCCCGGAAGGCAGGGGACGTCTGAAGCTTTCTTT.